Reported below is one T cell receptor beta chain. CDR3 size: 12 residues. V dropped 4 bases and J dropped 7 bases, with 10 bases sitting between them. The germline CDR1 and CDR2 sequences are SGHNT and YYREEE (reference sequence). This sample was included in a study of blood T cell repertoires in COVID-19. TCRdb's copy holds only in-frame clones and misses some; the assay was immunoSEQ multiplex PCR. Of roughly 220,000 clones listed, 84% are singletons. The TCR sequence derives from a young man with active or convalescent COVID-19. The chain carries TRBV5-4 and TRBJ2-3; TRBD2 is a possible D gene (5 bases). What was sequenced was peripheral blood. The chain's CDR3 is CASSLDFYTQYF. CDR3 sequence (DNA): TGTGCCAGCAGCCTGGACTTTTATACGCAGTATTTT.